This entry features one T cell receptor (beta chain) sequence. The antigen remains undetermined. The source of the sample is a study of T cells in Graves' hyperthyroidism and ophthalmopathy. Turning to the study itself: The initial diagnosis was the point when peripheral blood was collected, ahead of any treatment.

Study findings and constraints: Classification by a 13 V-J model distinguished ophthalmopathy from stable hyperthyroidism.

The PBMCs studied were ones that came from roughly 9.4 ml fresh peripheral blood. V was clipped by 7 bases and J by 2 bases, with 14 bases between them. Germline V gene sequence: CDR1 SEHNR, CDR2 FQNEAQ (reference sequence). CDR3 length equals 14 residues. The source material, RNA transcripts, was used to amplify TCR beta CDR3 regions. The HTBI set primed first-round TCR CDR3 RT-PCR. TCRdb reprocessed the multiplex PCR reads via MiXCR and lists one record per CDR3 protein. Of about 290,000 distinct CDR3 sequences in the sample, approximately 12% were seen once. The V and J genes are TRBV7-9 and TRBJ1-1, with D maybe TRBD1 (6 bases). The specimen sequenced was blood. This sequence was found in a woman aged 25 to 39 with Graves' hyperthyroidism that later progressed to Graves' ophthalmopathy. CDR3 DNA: TGTGCCAGCAACTCTGGAGGGGGAAACACTGAAGCTTTCTTT. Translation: CASNSGGGNTEAFF.